This T cell receptor beta chain was sequenced during a study of shared clonotypes between healthy human individuals. Study-level results: In the sorted subsets, rarefaction showed sequencing was incomplete despite large depth.

The CDR3 spans 14 residues. Germline CDR1 and CDR2: MNHNS and SASEGT. Trimming removed 1 base at V and 5 bases at J, with 10 bases between. Naive CD8 cells lacked CD45RO and underwent positive selection for CCR7, leaving out terminally differentiated effector memory CD45RA+ cells. With regard to this clone: The antigen remains unidentified.

About 30,000 T cell genomes, or roughly 180 ng DNA, went into the sorted-subset replicate PCRs. Original data processing: For the immunoSEQ data, sequences were junction-only without quality scores, so filtering differed. The protocol was immunoSEQ multiplex PCR, while the TCRdb copy is restricted to in-frame clones and leaves out a portion. V and J calls and clone size are as listed in that table; D and trimming were resolved from the DNA. The repertoire consists of around 620,000 clones, with approximately 95% occurring once and the leading ten covering 0.11%. The source of this sequence is a young woman in good health. The sample taken for sequencing was naive CD8+ T cells sorted from blood. This chain connects TRBV6-1 to TRBJ2-3, with D perhaps TRBD2 (6 bases). The CDR3 reads CASSEVQGGDTQYF. The CDR3 bases are TGTGCCAGCAGTGAAGTCCAGGGAGGAGATACGCAGTATTTT.